This T cell receptor beta chain was retrieved from a study of blood T cells in healthy people across ages. The study, taken as a whole, reports: Higher diversity and more naive CD4+ cells were features of long-lived donors, compared to aged donors. Across the age range, TCR beta diversity per million T cells fell in a roughly linear way. Strongly correlated with naive T cell percentage was TCR beta diversity.

The use of a sample-barcoded 5' primer and a J-beta primer mix characterized a second PCR of roughly 7 to 11 cycles. TCRdb independently ran MiXCR on the 5' RACE reads; one entry per CDR3 protein. The sample yields 590,000 or so distinct CDR3 sequences, approximately 30% seen once. Notes on this clonotype: The antigen remains unidentified. A much larger clone is a single base away; this may be a read error.

What was sequenced was blood. The TCR comes from an elderly woman in good health.

The CDR3, as DNA: TGCGCCGGCAGCCCACGGACTAGCGGGGGCCCTACAAATACGCAGTATTTT. Protein sequence: CAGSPRTSGGPTNTQYF. V and J are TRBV5-1 and TRBJ2-3, with 13 positions matching TRBD2. Germline values: CDR1 SGHRS, CDR2 YFSETQ. The CDR3 spans 17 residues. The entire variable domain, with the rest obtained from reference TRBV5-1 and TRBJ2-3, is as follows: KAGVTQTPRYLIKTRGQQVTLSCSPISGHRSVSWYQQTPGQGLQFLFEYFSETQRNKGNFPGRFSGRQFSNSRSEMNVSTLELGDSALYLCAGSPRTSGGPTNTQYFGPGTRLTVL.